This TCR beta chain was found in a study of chemoradiotherapy in HPV16-positive cancers. With 0 bases removed from V and 4 bases from J, the gap between germline ends came to 15 bases. Germline V CDR1 and CDR2: MNHEY, SVGAGI. This CDR3 comprises 16 residues. The data were produced by immunoSEQ multiplex PCR, yet TCRdb's version contains in-frame clones alone and is incomplete. The table has about 35,000 clones, approximately 92% seen once. The material was blood, obtained from a patient who underwent chemoradiotherapy. The chain employs TRBV6-5 and TRBJ1-2; tentative D call: TRBD1 (6 bases). This clonotype was sampled from a human donor with HPV-associated anogenital cancer. The CDR3 region has the DNA TGTGCCAGCAGTTACTCGAGGGCAGGGGCCTCCTATGGCTACACCTTC. As protein: CASSYSRAGASYGYTF.